The clone carrying this T cell receptor (beta chain) was observed a few times. What it recognizes is unknown. With 1 base clipped from V and 7 bases from J, the junction kept 3 bases outside the gene matches. The CDR3 has 14 residues. The data stem from a study of T cell repertoires in cytomegalovirus infection. Study-level information: Peptides in the study included HLA-C-restricted and HLA-B-restricted CMV epitopes.

TCRdb processed the reads anew with MiXCR; each CDR3 protein has one entry. The repertoire holds about 180,000 distinct CDR3 sequences, with about a fifth as singletons. The source material was CD8+ T cells from cultured PBMCs, sampled from culture after CMV antigen stimulation. The receptor's source is a human donor in good health (CMV status not recorded). Some clones in this sample may be carry-over from other donors' samples. This sequence joins TRBV12-3 or TRBV12-4 and TRBJ2-7, with TRBD1 matching 11 bases. CDR3 protein: CASSLGTGGREQYF. The CDR3 DNA follows: TGTGCCAGCAGTTTAGGGACAGGGGGCCGGGAGCAGTACTTC.